The clone carrying this T cell receptor beta chain was seen just once. The data are from a study of control samples from healthy donors and cancer patients. The germline CDR1 and CDR2 sequences are LGHDT and YNNKEL (reference sequence). The length of the CDR3 is 13 residues. Trimming removed 0 bases at V and 3 bases at J, with 4 bases between. TCRdb keeps only in-frame clones here, not all; method: immunoSEQ multiplex PCR. Among 65,000 to 80,000 clones listed, around 90% were seen once. The origin of this receptor is a woman in her 50s with colorectal cancer. This chain joins TRBV3-1 (or the pseudogene TRBV3-2) and TRBJ2-3; D remains ambiguous. Sequenced sample: PBMCs. CDR3 bases: TGTGCCAGCAGCCAAGATATGACAGATACGCAGTATTTT. As protein: CASSQDMTDTQYF.